One sample yielded the 25 T cell receptor beta chains listed below, sequenced in a study of blood T cell repertoires in COVID-19. Only in-frame clones appear in the TCRdb table, and some are missing; sequencing was by immunoSEQ multiplex PCR. The sample yields approximately 330,000 clones, around 90% seen once. The sample comprised peripheral blood. The receptors shown here come from a man aged 25 to 40 with COVID-19, enrolled during active disease.

The genes are TRBV28 and TRBJ1-5; the match to TRBD1 covers 7 bases. This CDR3 has 15 residues. The junction had 8 bases not matched to a gene; V was cut back by 6 bases and J by 3 bases. Germline-derived CDR1 and CDR2 are MDHEN and SYDVKM. The CDR3 protein is CASRRTTGYNQPQHF. As DNA, the CDR3 is TGTGCCAGCAGGCGCACGACAGGGTACAATCAGCCCCAGCATTTT. Supplemented by reference TRBV28 and TRBJ1-5, the full variable domain reads DVKVTQSSRYLVKRTGEKVFLECVQDMDHENMFWYRQDPGLGLRLIYFSYDVKMKEKGDIPEGYSVSREKKERFSLILESASTNQTSMYLCASRRTTGYNQPQHFGDGTRLSIL.

This clone is a singleton in its sample. This sequence joins TRBV24-1 and TRBJ2-7, with D perhaps matching TRBD1 (6 bases). Germline CDR1 reads KGHDR; CDR2 reads SFDVKD. The V and J ends lost 6 bases and 2 bases respectively, with 10 bases between them. The CDR3 extends over 13 amino acids. CDR3 region: CATSSGDPYEQYF. The CDR3 nucleotides are TGTGCCACCAGTTCAGGGGACCCCTACGAGCAGTACTTC.

A word on this clone: The same CDR3 also results from other DNA sequences found in this sample. The CDR3 bases are TGCGCCAGCAGCTTGGGGGACAGAAACACTGAAGCTTTCTTT. Translated: CASSLGDRNTEAFF. The chain employs TRBV5-1 and TRBJ1-1, with 7 bases lining up with TRBD1. This CDR3 contains 14 residues. V shed 0 bases and J 2 bases; nucleotides not matched to a gene: 1. CDR1 and CDR2 (germline): SGHRS, YFSETQ. Full variable domain (outside the CDR3, taken from reference TRBV5-1 and TRBJ1-1): KAGVTQTPRYLIKTRGQQVTLSCSPISGHRSVSWYQQTPGQGLQFLFEYFSETQRNKGNFPGRFSGRQFSNSRSEMNVSTLELGDSALYLCASSLGDRNTEAFFGQGTRLTVV.

The rearrangement uses TRBV30 and TRBJ2-7, with TRBD2 matching over 9 bases. CDR1 and CDR2 (germline): GTSNPN, SVGIG (reference sequence). V lost 1 base to trimming and J lost 3 bases; unmatched junction nucleotides: 4. The CDR3 consists of 14 residues. CDR3 coding DNA: TGTGCCTGGAGTGGGGCTAGCGGGAACTACGAGCAGTACTTC. Its translation is CAWSGASGNYEQYF.

The chain recombines TRBV6-5 with TRBJ1-6; perhaps TRBD1 as D (5 bases). There are 15 residues in the CDR3. In germline, CDR1 is MNHEY, CDR2 SVGAGI. V gave up 0 bases and J gave up 7 bases, with 10 bases separating them. The CDR3 spells CASSYSPGKNSPLHF. DNA for the CDR3: TGTGCCAGCAGTTACTCGCCAGGGAAAAATTCACCCCTCCACTTT.

The J gene is TRBJ2-7, the V gene TRBV4-2; the D is unclear. Germline V gene lookup returns CDR1 LGHNA and CDR2 YNFKEQ. This CDR3 is 14 amino acids long. V was clipped by 0 bases and J by 4 bases, with 10 bases between them. For the CDR3, the DNA is TGTGCCAGCAGCCAAGACGGCACTAATTACGAGCAGTACTTC. Protein sequence: CASSQDGTNYEQYF.

About this clone: The junction differs from germline at one of its ends, possibly a read error. V usage is TRBV2 and J usage is TRBJ1-1, with 8 bases lining up with TRBD1. CDR1 and CDR2 from the germline V gene are SNHLY and FYNNEI. The CDR3 totals 14 residues. In nucleotides, the CDR3 is TGTGCCAGCAGGAACAGGGGGTCGAACTCTGAAGCTTTCTTT. This gives the protein CASRNRGSNSEAFF.

This clone was seen just once. The chain uses TRBV10-3 and TRBJ1-5, with D uncertain. CDR3 length: 13 amino acids. V was trimmed by 4 bases and J by 4 bases, leaving 8 bases between them. Germline V CDR1 and CDR2: ENHRY, SYGVKD. The CDR3 DNA sequence: TGTGCCATCAGTGCGACACATAATCAGCCCCAGCATTTT. This sequence encodes CAISATHNQPQHF.

The chain carries TRBV18 and TRBJ2-5, with D possibly matching TRBD2 (5 bases). CDR1 is KGHSH and CDR2 is LQKENI in the germline V gene. Between the trimmed V and J ends, which lost 3 bases and 1 base, there was a span of 6 bases. The CDR3 runs 13 residues. The CDR3 DNA is TGTGCCAGCTCACCGGACTTCCAAGAGACCCAGTACTTC. Translating gives CASSPDFQETQYF.

The chain carries TRBV9 and TRBJ2-1; no reliable D call. With 0 bases removed from V and 0 bases from J, the gap between germline ends came to 10 bases. This CDR3 region has 16 residues. CDR1 and CDR2 (germline): SGDLS, YYNGEE. Here the CDR3 DNA reads TGTGCCAGCAGCGTAGGAGAGAGTACCTCCTACAATGAGCAGTTCTTC. Its protein product is CASSVGESTSYNEQFF.

V gene TRBV6-5 combines with J gene TRBJ1-4, with 7 nucleotides matching TRBD1. There are 16 residues in the CDR3. V dropped 4 bases and J dropped 2; count of bases not matched to a gene: 7. Per germline, CDR1 MNHEY and CDR2 SVGAGI. CDR3 coding DNA: TGTGCCAGCAGTTTACAGGGGAGAGGGACTAATGAAAAACTGTTTTTT. Translated, it gives CASSLQGRGTNEKLFF.

The sample holds one count of this clone. The rearrangement links TRBV4-1 to TRBJ1-6; 8 bases map to TRBD1. Germline assignment: CDR1 MGHRA and CDR2 YSYEKL. The CDR3 contains 15 residues. V was clipped by 0 bases and J by 7 bases; unmatched bases: 2. The CDR3 bases are TGCGCCAGCAGCCAAGAACGACAGGGGAATTCACCCCTCCACTTT. Translation gives CASSQERQGNSPLHF.

CDR3 residues: CASIPGTGIGYTF. The CDR3 region has the DNA TGTGCCAGCATCCCAGGGACAGGCATTGGCTACACCTTC. The chain has TRBV28 and TRBJ1-2; TRBD1 aligns across 8 bases. V lost 7 bases and J lost 7; bases outside the gene matches: 8. The germline gives CDR1 MDHEN, CDR2 SYDVKM. The CDR3 totals 13 residues.

The rearrangement joins TRBV6-5 to TRBJ2-1, with TRBD1 matching 9 bases. Germline values: CDR1 MNHEY, CDR2 SVGAGI. This CDR3 contains 14 residues. V dropped 6 bases and J dropped 6; count of bases not matched to a gene: 6. The CDR3 DNA sequence: TGTGCCAGCAGGGGGACAGGGATCCTCAATGAGCAGTTCTTC. This sequence encodes CASRGTGILNEQFF.

V usage is TRBV12-5 and J usage is TRBJ1-2, with 7 bases fitting TRBD1. Germline V gene sequence: CDR1 LGHNT, CDR2 FRNRAP. V trimming: 1 base; J trimming: 2 bases; junction bases outside the gene matches: 4. This CDR3 comprises 15 residues. CDR3 amino acids: CASGLARDSNYGYTF. The CDR3 region has the DNA TGTGCTAGTGGTTTGGCACGGGACAGCAACTATGGCTACACCTTC.

The chain uses TRBV9 and TRBJ2-3; TRBD2 matches at 8 bases. V gave up 0 bases and J gave up 5 bases; unmatched junction bases: 5. CDR3 length equals 15 residues. The germline CDR1 and CDR2 sequences are SGDLS and YYNGEE. The CDR3 DNA is TGTGCCAGCAGCGTAGACGGGGGGGCCTTAGATACGCAGTATTTT. Its protein is CASSVDGGALDTQYF.

In its sample, this clone was seen a few times. V is TRBV12-3 or TRBV12-4 and J is TRBJ1-2, with TRBD1 identical over 8 bases. V shed 5 bases, J shed 4 bases, and the junction held 3 bases outside the gene matches. The CDR3 sequence is 13 residues long. In DNA, the CDR3 is TGTGCCAGCAGTCTCGGACAGGGCTATGGCTACACCTTC. This gives the protein CASSLGQGYGYTF.

The chain combines TRBV18 with TRBJ2-7; weak D call: TRBD1 (6 bases). The CDR3 is 11 amino acids. V lost 6 bases and J lost 7, with 10 bases in between. Germline V gene lookup returns CDR1 KGHSH and CDR2 LQKENI. The CDR3 loop is CASSPTGEQYF. CDR3 nucleotides: TGTGCCAGCTCGCCTACAGGGGAGCAGTACTTC.

In DNA, the CDR3 is TGTGCCAGCAGCTGGGCCCTACAGAACACCGGGGAGCTGTTTTTT. This codes for CASSWALQNTGELFF. The J gene is TRBJ2-2, the V gene TRBV5-4; no clear D gene. CDR3 length: 15 residues. Trimming removed 3 bases from V and 1 base from J, with 10 bases in between. Germline assignment: CDR1 SGHNT and CDR2 YYREEE (reference sequence).

The chain combines TRBV19 with TRBJ1-3; 7 nucleotides match TRBD1. CDR1 and CDR2 from the germline V gene are LNHDA and SQIVND (reference sequence). The CDR3 covers 15 residues. V trimming: 6 bases; J trimming: 0 bases; junction bases outside the gene matches: 5. The CDR3 sequence is CASSWDSNSGNTIYF. CDR3 DNA sequence: TGTGCCAGTAGCTGGGACAGCAACTCTGGAAACACCATATATTTT.

This sequence joins TRBV6-1 and TRBJ2-6; the D gene is possibly TRBD1 (6 bases). V was cut by 0 bases and J by 1 base, with 10 bases left in between. The V gene's germline CDR1 is MNHNS and CDR2 SASEGT. The CDR3 runs to 17 residues. CDR3 DNA sequence: TGTGCCAGCAGTGAAGCGGCAGGGGTTTCTGGGGCCAACGTCCTGACTTTC. Its translation is CASSEAAGVSGANVLTF.

This chain links TRBV7-2 with TRBJ2-5; D is possibly TRBD1 (5 bases). Between the trimmed V and J ends, which lost 1 base and 2 bases, there was a span of 8 bases. The length of the CDR3 is 14 residues. Germline CDR1 is SGHTA and CDR2 is FQGNSA. CDR3 in DNA: TGTGCCAGCAGCTTAGGGCAGGGACAAGAGACCCAGTACTTC. Encoded protein: CASSLGQGQETQYF.

The rearrangement joins TRBV14 to TRBJ2-2; 8 bases are a match to TRBD1. This CDR3 contains 15 residues. V lost 5 bases, J lost 0 bases, and 2 bases stayed unmatched. Germline V gives CDR1 SGHDN, CDR2 FVKESK. As DNA, the CDR3 is TGTGCCAGCAGCTGGACAGGGACGAACACCGGGGAGCTGTTTTTT. The encoded protein is CASSWTGTNTGELFF.

The rearrangement links TRBV9 to TRBJ2-3; D unresolved. Trimming left V 3 bases short and J 2 bases short, with 13 bases between. Germline V gives CDR1 SGDLS, CDR2 YYNGEE. The CDR3 length is 15 residues. CDR3 residues: CASSAGHRPTDTQYF. CDR3 DNA: TGTGCCAGCAGCGCAGGCCACAGACCCACAGATACGCAGTATTTT. The full variable domain, in which reference TRBV9 and TRBJ2-3 provide the parts outside the CDR3, is DSGVTQTPKHLITATGQRVTLRCSPRSGDLSVYWYQQSLDQGLQFLIQYYNGEERAKGNILERFSAQQFPDLHSELNLSSLELGDSALYFCASSAGHRPTDTQYFGPGTRLTVL.

The chain employs TRBV5-1 and TRBJ1-4, with TRBD1 matching over 8 bases. Germline lookup yields CDR1 SGHRS and CDR2 YFSETQ. This CDR3 is built from 16 residues. Losses at the gene ends were 2 bases for V and 2 bases for J; bases not matched to a gene: 5. The CDR3 DNA reads as TGCGCCAGCAGCTTCGGGGACAGGAAGACTAATGAAAAACTGTTTTTT. It specifies CASSFGDRKTNEKLFF. The full variable domain, with the rest looked up from reference TRBV5-1 and TRBJ1-4, is KAGVTQTPRYLIKTRGQQVTLSCSPISGHRSVSWYQQTPGQGLQFLFEYFSETQRNKGNFPGRFSGRQFSNSRSEMNVSTLELGDSALYLCASSFGDRKTNEKLFFGSGTQLSVL.